The entry that follows covers one T cell receptor beta chain sequence. This clone has more than one count but fewer than ten. Its antigen is not yet known. The read comes to an end 3 residues before the CDR3 does, leaving the germline J gene to fill in the end. This sample is drawn from a study of T cell clonality in common variable immunodeficiency (dated by TCRdb to the mid-2010s). Most CVID patients and most healthy controls were of Caucasian heritage. Heparinized peripheral whole blood samples of roughly 5 to 8.5 ml were obtained from each donor. TCRbeta CDR3 repertoires were sequenced from genomic DNA of adults with common variable immune deficiency (CVID) and healthy adult controls. There were around 22 healthy adult volunteers in the control group (roughly twelve female and roughly 10 male), ranging in age from about 23 to 66 years, with a mean age of roughly 35. Diluted blood was density-centrifuged over Hypaque 1077 or Ficoll-Paque to isolate peripheral blood mononuclear cells. Genomic DNA was extracted from unsorted mononuclear cells by Qiagen column purification or by a centrifugation-based method.

General findings and caveats noted by the study authors: Correlations of repertoire features with clinical complications were constrained by heterogeneity among patients within the CVID cohort. TCRbeta clonality was higher in CVID subjects than in healthy controls (t-test p = 0.018), and the increase was most characteristic of about a third of subjects. Fewer deletions and N-nucleotide insertions were reportedly observed in CVID TCRbeta sequences, and highly modified clones with 13 or more V deletions were reportedly absent from CVID TCRbeta sequences. Even though DNA input was the same, control samples had an average of around 75,000 unique sequences each, compared with some 32,000 in CVID samples. It was noted by the authors that sequencing of the repertoires of T cell subpopulations would be needed to clarify the cause of the increased clonality in CVID. Fewer TCRbeta clones were shared among CVID subjects than among healthy controls (p < 0.0001).

Measured from the cysteine to the phenylalanine, the CDR3 is 14 residues long. Only the CDR3 bases that were read are kept: 33 of them, in frame from base 1. V lost 5 bases and J lost 4 bases; the stretch between them is 15 bases long. From a lookup of the germline V gene, CDR1 and CDR2 are SGHVS and FNYEAQ. For sequencing input, CVID and control samples contributed equivalent amounts of genomic DNA. For every sample, a 60 bp segment covering the rearranged TCRbeta CDR3 region was amplified and then sequenced. The immunoSEQ assay, a bias-corrected multiplex PCR combined with high-throughput sequencing, was used for TCRbeta amplification. Under the source paper's analysis protocol: Every unique nucleotide sequence was considered a clone and was annotated with V, D and J genes, copy number and frequency. Sequences were labeled productive if in frame, and non-productive if out of frame or containing stop codons. Clonality was calculated from Shannon's entropy as previously described. The predicted amino acid sequences of productive clones were used to derive mean CDR3 Kyte-Doolittle hydropathy. Hierarchical clustering of scaled V gene usage was performed with the R hclust function using Manhattan distance and complete linkage. Clone sharing by CDR3 amino acid sequence was assessed by resampling 12 repertoires per group over 100 rounds. The repertoires were searched for about 70 published EBV-specific TCRbeta sequences and roughly 250 published CMV-specific TCRbeta sequences. After a couple of CVID samples that produced fewer than 10,000 sequences were dropped from the analysis, 42 CVID repertoires remained. TCRdb re-hosts the immuneACCESS table, in-frame sequences only. Its copies lack some clones; in the studies checked, an unresolved V gene accounts for under half of them, and the cause for the rest is not known. V and J calls and clone size are as listed in that table; D and trimming were resolved from the DNA. The sample comprises some 50,000 clones, and every one was counted more than once. The ten largest clonotypes hold about 1.8% of the sample.

Sequenced input: peripheral blood mononuclear cells. This TCR was recovered from a person aged 18-70 years in good health. The rearranged segments are TRBV7-6 and TRBJ2-7; the D gene identity is not certain. The CDR3 region: CASSARSETYEQYF. CDR3 DNA, as far as it was read: TGTGCCAGCAGCGCACGATCTGAGACTTACGAG. The full variable domain, completed from the reference TRBV7-6 and TRBJ2-7 proteins outside the CDR3, reads GAGVSQSPRYKVTKRGQDVALRCDPISGHVSLYWYRQALGQGPEFLTYFNYEAQQDKSGLPNDRFSAERPEGSISTLTIQRTEQRDSAMYRCASSARSETYEQYFGPGTRLTVT.